Listed below are T cell receptor beta chains from one sample, sequenced in a study of blood T cell repertoires in COVID-19. Clones were sequenced by immunoSEQ multiplex PCR, and TCRdb holds only the in-frame ones, with some missing. The table records fewer than 90,000 clones, about 95% of them present only once. The sample was peripheral blood. The receptors stem from a human donor with active COVID-19. The donor label of this sample is uncertain. Both conserved end residues are part of each CDR3. A D gene is named only where the DNA matches it firmly. The listing skips clone size in some rows; elsewhere it reads once, few, many or a size class.

D	length	size	V	J	CDR3	DNA
.	14	.	TRBV10-2	TRBJ1-1	CASSDPQGRHEAFF	TGCGCCAGCAGTGATCCACAGGGCCGCCATGAAGCTTTCTTT
.	13	.	TRBV5-4	TRBJ1-2	CASSLVAGKGYTF	TGCGCCAGCAGCTTGGTTGCGGGTAAGGGCTACACCTTC
TRBD2	15	few	TRBV14	TRBJ2-3	CASSRSGLATDTQYF	TGTGCCAGCAGCCGATCGGGACTAGCAACAGATACGCAGTATTTT
.	14	.	TRBV7-9	TRBJ2-7	CASSGQGLTYEQYF	TGTGCCAGCAGCGGGCAGGGTCTTACCTACGAGCAGTACTTC
.	12	.	TRBV1	TRBJ1-1	CTNERGGTEAFF	TGCACCAACGAGCGGGGAGGGACTGAAGCTTTCTTT
.	17	.	TRBV5-5	TRBJ2-2	CASVPVPTSWGAGELFF	TGTGCCAGCGTCCCAGTCCCAACTTCGTGGGGGGCCGGGGAGCTGTTTTTT
.	12	.	TRBV19	TRBJ1-1	CASSKLQGHAFF	TGTGCCAGTAGTAAGTTACAGGGTCACGCTTTCTTT
.	18	.	TRBV5-1	TRBJ1-1	CASSFYAVRGQQNTEAFF	TGCGCCAGCAGCTTTTACGCCGTTCGAGGACAGCAGAACACTGAAGCTTTCTTT
TRBD2	17	once	TRBV29-1	TRBJ2-3	CSVVGFRTSGRTDTQYF	TGCAGCGTTGTTGGGTTCCGGACTAGCGGTCGCACAGATACGCAGTATTTT
TRBD1	12	.	TRBV10-3	TRBJ1-2	CAVETGGLGYTF	TGTGCCGTTGAGACAGGGGGCCTTGGCTACACCTTC
.	12	.	TRBV28	TRBJ2-5	CASRSQGEAQYF	TGTGCCAGCAGATCCCAGGGGGAGGCCCAGTACTTC
.	13	.	TRBV18	TRBJ1-5	CASSSAGDQPQHF	TGTGCCAGCTCGTCCGCAGGGGATCAGCCCCAGCATTTT
.	14	.	TRBV7-2	TRBJ2-2	CASSLSSGPGELFF	TGTGCCAGCAGCTTATCATCAGGTCCCGGGGAGCTGTTTTTT
TRBD2	17	.	TRBV7-7	TRBJ2-5	CASSFPGLAGYQETQYF	TGTGCCAGCAGCTTCCCGGGACTAGCGGGGTACCAAGAGACCCAGTACTTC
TRBD1	15	once	TRBV5-6	TRBJ2-5	CASSLGQGVGETQYF	TGTGCCAGCAGCTTGGGACAGGGGGTCGGAGAGACCCAGTACTTC
TRBD2	15	.	TRBV4-3	TRBJ2-7	CASSLGTRDSYEQYF	TGCGCCAGCAGCCTCGGGACTAGAGATTCCTACGAGCAGTACTTC
TRBD1	14	.	TRBV6-5	TRBJ1-5	CASVGTGVGQPQHF	TGTGCCAGCGTGGGGACAGGGGTGGGTCAGCCCCAGCATTTT
TRBD2	19	.	TRBV27	TRBJ2-2	CASTRRLVAGNSGTGELFF	TGTGCCAGCACTCGAAGGCTGGTAGCGGGAAACTCTGGCACCGGGGAGCTGTTTTTT
TRBD2	15	.	TRBV19	TRBJ2-6	CASKFGGTGANVLTF	TGTGCCAGTAAATTCGGGGGGACCGGGGCCAACGTCCTGACTTTC
.	14	.	TRBV9	TRBJ1-1	CASSVDGASTEAFF	TGTGCCAGCAGCGTAGATGGGGCTAGCACTGAAGCTTTCTTT
.	17	.	TRBV19	TRBJ2-2	CASSYEALRFGTGELFF	TGTGCCAGTAGTTACGAGGCTCTCAGATTCGGGACCGGGGAGCTGTTTTTT
TRBD2	17	.	TRBV27	TRBJ2-2	CASSLSFGLAVTGELFF	TGTGCCAGCAGTTTATCGTTTGGACTAGCGGTGACCGGGGAGCTGTTTTTT
.	13	.	TRBV3-1/TRBV3-2	TRBJ2-3	CASSQVHSGTQYF	TGTGCCAGCAGCCAAGTTCATAGCGGCACGCAGTATTTT
TRBD2	16	.	TRBV4-3	TRBJ2-2	CASSQGTSRNTGELFF	TGCGCCAGCAGCCAAGGGACTAGCCGGAACACCGGGGAGCTGTTTTTT
.	15	.	TRBV7-2	TRBJ1-5	CASSLASDSYQPQHF	TGTGCCAGCAGCTTAGCTTCGGACAGTTATCAGCCCCAGCATTTT
TRBD2	15	.	TRBV9	TRBJ2-2	CASGVGSSGNGELFF	TGTGCCAGCGGCGTTGGGTCTAGCGGAAACGGGGAGCTGTTTTTT
TRBD2	17	.	TRBV10-3	TRBJ2-3	CAISEGLLAGSTDTQYF	TGTGCCATCAGTGAGGGTTTACTAGCGGGGAGCACAGATACGCAGTATTTT
.	14	.	TRBV6-5	TRBJ1-1	CASSNYRVNTEAFF	TGTGCCAGCAGTAACTACAGGGTGAACACTGAAGCTTTCTTT
.	16	.	TRBV18	TRBJ2-7	CASSPPTGVTFGEQYF	TGTGCCAGCTCACCACCGACGGGGGTGACCTTCGGCGAGCAGTACTTC
TRBD2	15	.	TRBV24-1	TRBJ2-3	CATSSTSGGWDTQYF	TGTGCCACCAGTTCCACTAGCGGGGGTTGGGATACGCAGTATTTT
.	12	.	TRBV6-5	TRBJ2-1	CASNRLVGEQFF	TGTGCCAGCAACCGACTAGTGGGTGAGCAGTTCTTC
.	13	.	TRBV3-1/TRBV3-2	TRBJ1-6	CASSQVSGSPLHF	TGTGCCAGCAGCCAAGTTTCCGGTTCACCCCTCCACTTT
.	15	few	TRBV6-1	TRBJ2-7	CASSEDQTQFYEQYF	TGTGCCAGCAGTGAAGATCAGACTCAATTCTACGAGCAGTACTTC
.	13	.	TRBV19	TRBJ2-3	CATRWDNTDTQYF	TGTGCCACGAGGTGGGACAACACAGATACGCAGTATTTT
.	14	.	TRBV7-9	TRBJ2-5	CASSLVASPETQYF	TGTGCCAGCAGCTTAGTAGCTTCACCCGAGACCCAGTACTTC
TRBD2	12	.	TRBV11-1	TRBJ2-5	CASSWLAGTQYF	TGTGCCAGCAGCTGGCTAGCGGGGACCCAGTACTTC
TRBD1	16	.	TRBV5-6	TRBJ1-2	CASSPGQGLPNYGYTF	TGTGCCAGCAGCCCGGGACAGGGCCTCCCTAACTATGGCTACACCTTC
TRBD2	15	.	TRBV5-4	TRBJ2-7	CASTIGLAGNYEQYF	TGTGCCAGCACCATTGGACTAGCGGGGAACTACGAGCAGTACTTC
.	14	.	TRBV18	TRBJ2-5	CASSSQGSQETQYF	TGTGCCAGCTCATCCCAGGGAAGTCAAGAGACCCAGTACTTC
TRBD1	16	.	TRBV28	TRBJ2-4	CASSLDRVVAKNIQYF	TGTGCCAGCAGTTTGGACAGGGTGGTCGCCAAAAACATTCAGTACTTC
TRBD1	14	.	TRBV7-2	TRBJ1-5	CASRPDRGIQPQHF	TGTGCCAGCAGGCCGGACAGGGGGATTCAGCCCCAGCATTTT